The 8 T cell receptor beta chains listed next were all sequenced from one sample in a study of response to subunit inactivated influenza vaccine. TCRdb passed the RT-PCR reads through MiXCR, listing each CDR3 protein once. The sample contains about 540,000 distinct CDR3 sequences, under 25% of which appear only once. The same data also contributed to another study, on T cells expressing NK-cell markers. That study adds: Beta-chain TCR cDNA was generated via 5'RACE template switching with UMIs.

Sample: CD4+ T cells sorted from PBMCs, taken about 11 days after vaccination. The receptors here all came from a man aged 45 to 65 who received an inactivated influenza vaccine.

This clonotype was seen a handful of times. The chain joins TRBV5-1 to TRBJ2-7; 7 nucleotides align to TRBD2. Germline V gene data show CDR1 as SGHRS and CDR2 as YFSETQ. Unmatched junction bases numbered 10, after V lost 0 bases and J lost 4 bases. The CDR3 contains 16 residues. The CDR3 is CASSLGGGGRSYEQYF. Written as DNA, the CDR3 is TGCGCCAGCAGCTTGGGAGGCGGGGGACGTTCGTACGAGCAGTACTTC.

A single count supports this clonotype. This chain links TRBV20-1 with TRBJ2-3; D gene ambiguous. From germline, CDR1 is DFQATT and CDR2 SNEGSKA (reference sequence). The V end lost 6 bases, the J end lost 2 bases, and 12 bases lay between the germline ends. The CDR3 runs to 13 residues. CDR3 sequence reads: CSAQTLYTDTQYF. In DNA, the CDR3 is TGCAGTGCCCAGACATTATACACAGATACGCAGTATTTT.

This chain links TRBV5-1 with TRBJ2-2; D unresolved. V was pared by 1 base and J by 3 bases, with 16 bases between. The CDR3 has 17 residues. Germline lookup yields CDR1 SGHRS and CDR2 YFSETQ. The CDR3, as DNA: TGCGCCAGCAGCTTGAGCAGCACGGGCCTAGACACCGGGGAGCTGTTTTTT. Translated, it gives CASSLSSTGLDTGELFF. The full variable domain, rest sourced from reference TRBV5-1 and TRBJ2-2, is KAGVTQTPRYLIKTRGQQVTLSCSPISGHRSVSWYQQTPGQGLQFLFEYFSETQRNKGNFPGRFSGRQFSNSRSEMNVSTLELGDSALYLCASSLSSTGLDTGELFFGEGSRLTVL.

This clonotype has a count of ten or more. The chain employs TRBV6-5 and TRBJ1-1, with D perhaps TRBD1 (5 bases). Germline values: CDR1 MNHEY, CDR2 SVGAGI. V lost 4 bases, J lost 5 bases, and 14 bases lay in between. The CDR3 is 14 residues long. CDR3 sequence reads: CASSFRLEGTEAFF. The CDR3 nucleotides read TGTGCCAGCAGTTTTCGGCTCGAGGGGACTGAAGCTTTCTTT.

CDR3 nucleotides: TGTGCCAGCAGATCGAACACCGGGGAGCTGTTTTTT. It codes for CASRSNTGELFF. V gene TRBV12-3 or TRBV12-4 combines with J gene TRBJ2-2, with D unclear. V was pared by 6 bases and J by 0 bases, with 2 bases between. There are 12 residues in the CDR3.

This clonotype was picked up a small number of times. The chain has TRBV4-2 and TRBJ1-4; D not resolved. Per the germline V gene, CDR1 is LGHNA and CDR2 is YNFKEQ. CDR3 length: 15 residues. Trimming cost V 0 bases and J 3 bases, with 8 bases left between them. The CDR3 loop is CASSQEALANEKLFF. Written as DNA, the CDR3 is TGTGCCAGCAGCCAAGAGGCACTAGCTAATGAAAAACTGTTTTTT.

This chain connects TRBV15 to TRBJ2-1, with 13 positions matching TRBD2. V shed 5 bases and J 7 bases; nucleotides not matched to a gene: 11. This CDR3 region has 17 residues. Per germline, CDR1 LNHNV and CDR2 YYDKDF (reference sequence). CDR3 bases: TGTGCCACCAGCGGGACAAGGACTAGCGGGAGAATTAATGAGCAGTTCTTC. This gives the protein CATSGTRTSGRINEQFF. Full variable domain (rest looked up from reference TRBV15 and TRBJ2-1): DAMVIQNPRYQVTQFGKPVTLSCSQTLNHNVMYWYQQKSSQAPKLLFHYYDKDFNNEADTPDNFQSRRPNTSFCFLDIRSPGLGDTAMYLCATSGTRTSGRINEQFFGPGTRLTVL.

This chain joins TRBV6-2 or TRBV6-3 and TRBJ1-6; a weak D match, TRBD1 (6 bases). Trimming removed 6 bases at V and 7 bases at J, with 19 bases between. CDR1 is MNHEY, CDR2 SVGEGT, per germline. CDR3 length equals 16 residues. CDR3 loop: CASREMWTEPNSPLHF. The CDR3 coding sequence is TGTGCCAGCAGGGAAATGTGGACAGAACCAAATTCACCCCTCCACTTT.